Sequencing of this T cell receptor beta chain was carried out in a study of cytomegalovirus exposure and HLA in healthy donors. The length of the CDR3 is 14 residues. Trimming took off 4 bases at V and 8 bases at J, with 12 bases between the two ends. The germline gives CDR1 LGHNA, CDR2 YNFKEQ. Researchers ran the PCR with 60 Vbeta and 13 Jbeta primers. Method: immunoSEQ multiplex PCR; TCRdb's copy keeps in-frame clones and lacks some. The sample holds about 50,000 clones, over 80% seen once. The rearrangement uses TRBV4-2 and TRBJ1-6, with D uncertain. Sequenced sample: PBMCs. The TCR originated in a man aged 30 to 39 in good health and CMV-seronegative. As DNA, the CDR3 is TGTGCCAGCAGCCCACTCTCGGGTTATTCACCCCTCCACTTT. Amino acid sequence: CASSPLSGYSPLHF.